This TCR beta chain was identified during a study of shared T cell receptors in the human thymus. The CDR3 has 19 residues. The germline V gene encodes CDR1 WNHNN and CDR2 SYGVQD (reference sequence). The V end lost 0 bases, the J end lost 8 bases, and 26 bases lay between the germline ends. Only in-frame clones appear in the TCRdb table, and some are missing; sequencing was by immunoSEQ multiplex PCR. The table lists 720,000 or so clones, 70% to 90% of them singletons, with more than 0.008% in the top ten. This clone was seen more than once but under ten times. The data also belong to a second study, concerning human thymus T cells. From that second work: In corrective heart surgery, resections were taken, and these provided the thymus tissue. Gene usage (both V and J) appeared biased in thymic and blood repertoires. Related work showed strongly overlapping thymic repertoires across unrelated individuals.

The sequenced material came from thymocytes. The TCR comes from a girl under three years old with a congenital heart defect. The genes are TRBV10-1 and TRBJ2-1; possible D gene TRBD2, 6 bases. The CDR3 here is CASSESEYLRTGVGHEQFF. Here the CDR3 DNA reads TGCGCCAGCAGTGAGTCCGAGTACTTACGCACGGGAGTAGGCCATGAGCAGTTCTTC.